A single sample gave rise to the 8 T cell receptor beta chains below, sequenced in a study of T cell repertoires in cytomegalovirus infection. TCRdb fed the reads into MiXCR, producing one record per CDR3 protein. The sample records about 310,000 distinct CDR3 sequences, roughly a sixth being singletons. Sequenced sample: PBMCs. The receptors derive from a human donor in good health (CMV status not recorded). Some clones in this sample may be carry-over from other donors' samples.

This clonotype was detected many times. The gene calls are TRBV7-8 and TRBJ1-1; 7 nucleotides align to TRBD1. This CDR3 comprises 14 residues. Looked up from germline, CDR1 is SGHVS and CDR2 is FQNEAQ. V gave up 7 bases and J gave up 1 base; unmatched junction bases: 6. CDR3 sequence reads: CASTGGQENTEAFF. The CDR3 bases are TGTGCCAGCACCGGAGGACAGGAGAACACTGAAGCTTTCTTT. The whole variable domain, filled in from reference TRBV7-8 and TRBJ1-1, reads GAGVSQSPRYKVAKRGQDVALRCDPISGHVSLFWYQQALGQGPEFLTYFQNEAQLDKSGLPSDRFFAERPEGSVSTLKIQRTQQEDSAVYLCASTGGQENTEAFFGQGTRLTVV.

The genes are TRBV25-1 and TRBJ2-7; D call uncertain. With 3 bases removed from V and 2 bases from J, the gap between germline ends came to 11 bases. The germline gives CDR1 MGHDK, CDR2 SYGVNS. This CDR3 spans 14 amino acids. Written as DNA, the CDR3 is TGTGCCAGCAGTGATCTTAGTTCAGCCTACGAGCAGTACTTC. Its translation: CASSDLSSAYEQYF.

There are a few counts of this clonotype. The J gene is TRBJ2-2, the V gene TRBV9, with 11 bases fitting TRBD2. The J segment lost 6 bases and the V segment lost 4 bases, leaving 5 bases of the junction unmatched. This CDR3 has 15 amino acids. Germline V gene lookup returns CDR1 SGDLS and CDR2 YYNGEE. As DNA, the CDR3 is TGTGCCAGCAGCCCAAGTAGCGGGGGGGCCGGGGAGCTGTTTTTT. Its protein product is CASSPSSGGAGELFF.

This clonotype was seen a few times. The chain combines TRBV6-5 with TRBJ2-3; D ambiguous. The CDR3 sequence is 12 residues long. Deletions cut 6 bases from V and 2 bases from J, with 6 bases between. Per germline, CDR1 MNHEY and CDR2 SVGAGI. In DNA, the CDR3 is TGTGCCAGCAGCCAGAACACAGATACGCAGTATTTT. This gives the protein CASSQNTDTQYF.

The chain couples TRBV27 to TRBJ2-3, with unresolved D. The V end lost 3 bases, the J end lost 4 bases, and 8 bases lay between the germline ends. CDR1 is MNHEY and CDR2 is SMNVEV in the germline V gene (reference sequence). This CDR3 spans 13 amino acids. CDR3 region: CASSFPWSDTQYF. Here the CDR3 DNA reads TGTGCCAGCAGTTTCCCGTGGTCAGATACGCAGTATTTT.

V and J are TRBV19 and TRBJ1-1; D is undetermined. The CDR3 totals 14 residues. Trimming took 1 base from V and 4 from J, leaving 10 bases between them. CDR1 and CDR2 from the germline V gene are LNHDA and SQIVND (reference sequence). The CDR3 sequence: CASSIGRVVTEAFF. CDR3 DNA sequence: TGTGCCAGTAGTATAGGCCGGGTGGTCACTGAAGCTTTCTTT.

This chain uses TRBV20-1 with TRBJ2-1, with 7 bases that match TRBD2. Germline values: CDR1 DFQATT, CDR2 SNEGSKA (reference sequence). CDR3 length equals 15 residues. Trimming at V came to 1 base and at J to 7 bases, leaving 10 bases not matched to a gene. The CDR3 sequence: CSARVLGGGWNEQFF. CDR3 bases: TGCAGTGCTAGAGTGCTCGGGGGAGGGTGGAATGAGCAGTTCTTC.

The chain combines TRBV12-3 or TRBV12-4 with TRBJ2-5; 14 bases agree with TRBD2. The junction had 11 bases not matched to a gene; V was cut back by 6 bases and J by 5 bases. This CDR3 region has 17 residues. The CDR3 loop is CASRLSLGLAGGETQYF. The DNA for the CDR3 is TGTGCCAGCAGGCTTTCCCTCGGACTAGCGGGGGGTGAGACCCAGTACTTC.